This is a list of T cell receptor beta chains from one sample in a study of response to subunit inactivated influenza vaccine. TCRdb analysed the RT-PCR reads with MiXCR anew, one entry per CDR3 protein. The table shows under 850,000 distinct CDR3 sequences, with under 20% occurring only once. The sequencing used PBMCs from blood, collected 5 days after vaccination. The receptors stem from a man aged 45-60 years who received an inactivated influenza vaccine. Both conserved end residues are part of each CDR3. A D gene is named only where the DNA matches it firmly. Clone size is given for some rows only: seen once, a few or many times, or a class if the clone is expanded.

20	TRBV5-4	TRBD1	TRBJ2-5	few	TGTGCCAGCAGCTCCCCCCTGCCGAGGGGGCCTCGTGGTGTACAAGAGACCCAGTACTTC	CASSSPLPRGPRGVQETQYF
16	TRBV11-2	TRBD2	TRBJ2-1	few	TGTGCCAGCAGCTTCCTTAGCGGGGGGCTTTACAATGAGCAGTTCTTC	CASSFLSGGLYNEQFF
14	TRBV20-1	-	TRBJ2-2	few	TGCAGTGCTAGAGATGTGACACACACCGGGGAGCTGTTTTTT	CSARDVTHTGELFF
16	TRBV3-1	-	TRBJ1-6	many	TGTGCCAGCAGCCAAGATATAGGGTCGGTGAATTCACCCCTCCACTTT	CASSQDIGSVNSPLHF
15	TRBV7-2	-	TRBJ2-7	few	TGTGCCAGCAGCTTAAGCGTATGGAACGACTACGAGCAGTACTTC	CASSLSVWNDYEQYF
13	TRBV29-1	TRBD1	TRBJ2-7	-	TGCAGCGCTGGGACAGGGTTCTCCTACGAGCAGTACTTC	CSAGTGFSYEQYF
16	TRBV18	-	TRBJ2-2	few	TGTGCCAGCTCATACCAGGGCCGACCGAACACCGGGGAGCTGTTTTTT	CASSYQGRPNTGELFF
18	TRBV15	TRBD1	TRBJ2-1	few	TGTGCCACCGAAACAGTCCCGGGACAGGGGAACTCCTACAATGAGCAGTTCTTC	CATETVPGQGNSYNEQFF
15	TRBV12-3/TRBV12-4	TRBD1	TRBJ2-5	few	TGTGCCAGCAGTCCGTGGACAGGGGGCAGAAAGACCCAGTACTTC	CASSPWTGGRKTQYF
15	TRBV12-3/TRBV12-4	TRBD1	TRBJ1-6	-	TGTGCCAGCAGTTTAAAGACAGGGCTGAATTCACCCCTCCACTTT	CASSLKTGLNSPLHF
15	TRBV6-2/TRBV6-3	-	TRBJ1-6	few	TGTGCCAGCACCCGACCCTCAGGGTTCAAAGCACCCCTCCACTTT	CASTRPSGFKAPLHF
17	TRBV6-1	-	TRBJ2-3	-	TGTGCCAGCAGTGACCTCTTTGGCGGGGCCGTCACAGATACGCAGTATTTT	CASSDLFGGAVTDTQYF
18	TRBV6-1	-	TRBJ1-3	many	TGTGCCAGCAGACGAAAATCGGGACACGAAAACTCTGGAAACACCATATATTTT	CASRRKSGHENSGNTIYF
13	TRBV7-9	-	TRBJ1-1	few	TGTGCCAGCAGCTTAAATACGGTCACTGAAGCTTTCTTT	CASSLNTVTEAFF
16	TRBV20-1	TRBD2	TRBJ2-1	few	TGCAGTGCTAGAAGGACTAGCGGGTTTTCCTACAATGAGCAGTTCTTC	CSARRTSGFSYNEQFF
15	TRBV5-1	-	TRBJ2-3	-	TGCGCCAGCAGTGGGTTAAAAGGTACAACAGATACGCAGTATTTT	CASSGLKGTTDTQYF
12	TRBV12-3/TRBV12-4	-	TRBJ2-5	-	TGTGCCAGCACTTTTGGGTGGGGGACCCAGTACTTC	CASTFGWGTQYF
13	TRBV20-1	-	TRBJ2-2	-	TGCAGTGCTAGCGGGGATAACACCGGGGAGCTGTTTTTT	CSASGDNTGELFF
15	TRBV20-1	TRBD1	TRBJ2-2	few	TGCAGTGCTAGAGGAATAGACAGGGCGGCCGGGGAGCTGTTTTTT	CSARGIDRAAGELFF
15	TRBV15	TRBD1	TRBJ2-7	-	TGTGCCACCAGCAGAGCCTCAGGGGGCTCCTACGAGCAGTACTTC	CATSRASGGSYEQYF
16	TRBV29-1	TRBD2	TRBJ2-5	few	TGCAGCGTTGAAGGTCGTAGCGGGAGGGTCCAAGAGACCCAGTACTTC	CSVEGRSGRVQETQYF
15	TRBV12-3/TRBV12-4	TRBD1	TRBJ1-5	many	TGTGCCAGCAGCCCAACAGGGGCGGGCAATCAGCCCCAGCATTTT	CASSPTGAGNQPQHF
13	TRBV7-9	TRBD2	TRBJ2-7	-	TGTGCCAGCAGCTTAGGCGGGAGGGCCGAGCAGTACTTC	CASSLGGRAEQYF
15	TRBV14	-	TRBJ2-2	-	TGTGCCAGCAGCCCCAACCGGGGGCGGAACGGGGAGCTGTTTTTT	CASSPNRGRNGELFF
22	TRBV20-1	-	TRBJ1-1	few	TGCAGTGCTCCAACTATTCACAGGGAACGGTTTGGACAACGAAAAATGAACACTGAAGCTTTCTTT	CSAPTIHRERFGQRKMNTEAFF
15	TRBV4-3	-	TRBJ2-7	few	TGCGCCAGCAGCCAAGTCGAGGGTAACACCTACGAGCAGTACTTC	CASSQVEGNTYEQYF
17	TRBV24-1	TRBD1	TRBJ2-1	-	TGTGCCACCTCCTCCCCCGCCGGGACAGGGGATCGGAATGAGCAGTTCTTC	CATSSPAGTGDRNEQFF
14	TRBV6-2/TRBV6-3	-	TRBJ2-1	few	TGTGCCAGCAGCGGACATAACTCCTACAATGAGCAGTTCTTC	CASSGHNSYNEQFF
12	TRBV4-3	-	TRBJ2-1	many	TGCGCCAGCAGCAGAGATTTTCATGAGCAGTTCTTC	CASSRDFHEQFF
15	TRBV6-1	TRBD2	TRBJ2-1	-	TGTGCCAGCAGGCTCACTAGCGGGAGGTTTAATGAGCAGTTCTTC	CASRLTSGRFNEQFF
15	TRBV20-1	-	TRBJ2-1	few	TGCAGTGCTAGAAATGCGGATCCAGAATACAATGAGCAGTTCTTC	CSARNADPEYNEQFF
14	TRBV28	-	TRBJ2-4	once	TGTGCCAGCAGTTTGGTACAGTCCAAAAACATTCAGTACTTC	CASSLVQSKNIQYF
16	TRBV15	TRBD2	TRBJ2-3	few	TGTGCCACCAGCAGTCGGACTAGCGGGAGTGGTGATACGCAGTATTTT	CATSSRTSGSGDTQYF
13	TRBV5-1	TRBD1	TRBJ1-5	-	TGCGCCAGCAGCTTTGGACAGGGACAGCCCCAGCATTTT	CASSFGQGQPQHF
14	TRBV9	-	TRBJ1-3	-	TGTGCCAGCGGAGACAGGAGCTCTGGAAACACCATATATTTT	CASGDRSSGNTIYF
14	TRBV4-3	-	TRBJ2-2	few	TGCGCCAGCAGCCAAGATTGGAACACCGGGGAGCTGTTTTTT	CASSQDWNTGELFF
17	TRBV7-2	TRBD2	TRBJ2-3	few	TGTGCCAGCAGCTCCCGCACGGGACTAGCGGGAGCGGATACGCAGTATTTT	CASSSRTGLAGADTQYF
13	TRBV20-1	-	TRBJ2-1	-	TGCAGTGCTAGGGACAGCCTCGACAATGAGCAGTTCTTC	CSARDSLDNEQFF
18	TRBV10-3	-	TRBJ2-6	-	TGTGCCACCGGGTCCGGTCAGCGAGCCAAACCTGGGGCCAACGTCCTGACTTTC	CATGSGQRAKPGANVLTF
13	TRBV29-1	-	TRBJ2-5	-	TGCAGCGGGGCCCGGGGGCAAAGGGAGACCCAGTACTTC	CSGARGQRETQYF
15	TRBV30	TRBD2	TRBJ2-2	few	TGTGCCTGGGACAGCCGGGAGGGGTACACCGGGGAGCTGTTTTTT	CAWDSREGYTGELFF
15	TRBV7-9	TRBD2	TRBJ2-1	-	TGTGCCAGCAGCCCTTCCGGGACTAGTCTTAATGAGCAGTTCTTC	CASSPSGTSLNEQFF
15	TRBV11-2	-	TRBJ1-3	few	TGTGCCAGCAGCTTAGCACAGAACTCTGGAAACACCATATATTTT	CASSLAQNSGNTIYF
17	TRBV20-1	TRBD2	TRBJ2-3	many	TGCAGTGCTAGCGGGGCTAGCGGGAGAGGGTACACAGATACGCAGTATTTT	CSASGASGRGYTDTQYF
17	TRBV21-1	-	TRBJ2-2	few	TGTGCCAGCAGCAAAGTTGCGGGAGGGAGGTACACCGGGGAGCTGTTTTTT	CASSKVAGGRYTGELFF
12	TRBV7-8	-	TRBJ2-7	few	TGTGCCAGCGGCCGGGGCCGATACGAGCAGTACTTC	CASGRGRYEQYF
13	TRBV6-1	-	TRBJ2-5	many	TGTGCCAGCAGGACCACAGGCCTGGGGACCCAGTACTTC	CASRTTGLGTQYF
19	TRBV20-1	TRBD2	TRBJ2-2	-	TGCAGTGCTAGAGATCTGAAATCAACGGGAGGCCAGGACACCGGGGAGCTGTTTTTT	CSARDLKSTGGQDTGELFF
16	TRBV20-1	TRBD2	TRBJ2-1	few	TGCAGTGCTAGAGATCTGCGACTAGCGGGGTACAATGAGCAGTTCTTC	CSARDLRLAGYNEQFF
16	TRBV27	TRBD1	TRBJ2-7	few	TGTGCCAGCAGGAGGCTATGGGACAGCAGCTCCTACGAGCAGTACTTC	CASRRLWDSSSYEQYF
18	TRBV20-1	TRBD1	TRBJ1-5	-	TGCAGTGCTAGAGGGGACAGGGGATTTTCATCCCTCGGTCAGCCCCAGCATTTT	CSARGDRGFSSLGQPQHF
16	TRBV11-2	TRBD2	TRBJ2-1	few	TGTGCCAGCAGCTTAGGTCGGGGGGGGCGAAACAATGAGCAGTTCTTC	CASSLGRGGRNNEQFF
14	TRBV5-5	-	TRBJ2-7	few	TGTGCCAGCAGCTTCGTTTTGGGGGCATACGAGCAGTACTTC	CASSFVLGAYEQYF
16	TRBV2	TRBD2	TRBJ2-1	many	TGTGCCAGCAGTCGACTAGCGGGGGCCTCCTACAATGAGCAGTTCTTC	CASSRLAGASYNEQFF
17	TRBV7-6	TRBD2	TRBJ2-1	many	TGTGCCAGCAGCTTAGCCCACGGGACTAGCGTTTACAATGAGCAGTTCTTC	CASSLAHGTSVYNEQFF